The 4 T cell receptor beta chains below all came from one sample that was sequenced in a study of blood T cell repertoires in COVID-19 (dated by TCRdb to the early 2020s). Libraries came from the immunoSEQ multiplex PCR assay. Held by TCRdb, this immuneACCESS table contains in-frame sequences only and omits some clones. Under half of the omission traces to an unresolved V gene where checked; the cause of the rest is unknown. In all, the sample holds 150,000 to 200,000 clones, and around 84% of those were seen once. The top ten clonotypes cover 15% to 20% of the sample. The sample comprised peripheral blood. These receptors were collected from an elderly woman with acute or convalescent COVID-19.

This clone has a handful of counts. The chain couples TRBV7-2 to TRBJ1-2; the match to TRBD1 covers 8 bases. This CDR3 comprises 14 residues. V lost 5 bases and J lost 6; bases outside the gene matches: 8. The germline CDR1 and CDR2 sequences are SGHTA and FQGNSA. CDR3 region: CASSPEPGQDGYTF. CDR3 DNA sequence: TGTGCCAGCAGCCCGGAACCGGGACAGGATGGCTACACCTTC.

The V and J genes are TRBV3-1 (or the pseudogene TRBV3-2) and TRBJ2-2, with 16 bases aligning to TRBD2. Germline V gene data show CDR1 as LGHDT and CDR2 as YNNKEL (reference sequence). The junction had 6 bases not matched to a gene; V was cut back by 4 bases and J by 7 bases. The CDR3 has 17 residues. The chain's CDR3 is CASSPGLAGGPDGELFF. Written as DNA, the CDR3 is TGTGCCAGCAGCCCGGGACTAGCGGGGGGGCCTGACGGGGAGCTGTTTTTT.

The CDR3 coding sequence is TGTGCCAGTAGTATCCTACCCGGGGGAGGCACAGATACGCAGTATTTT. It codes for CASSILPGGGTDTQYF. The chain links TRBV19 to TRBJ2-3; TRBD2 is a possible D gene (6 bases). The CDR3 has 16 residues. The germline CDR1 and CDR2 sequences are LNHDA and SQIVND (reference sequence). Trimming removed 3 bases at V and 1 base at J, with 14 bases between. Supplemented by reference TRBV19 and TRBJ2-3, the full variable domain reads DGGITQSPKYLFRKEGQNVTLSCEQNLNHDAMYWYRQDPGQGLRLIYYSQIVNDFQKGDIAEGYSVSREKKESFPLTVTSAQKNPTAFYLCASSILPGGGTDTQYFGPGTRLTVL.

Here the CDR3 DNA reads TGTGCCAGCAGCCACTTCCCGGGACAGGGCGCCGGGGAGCTGTTTTTT. It specifies CASSHFPGQGAGELFF. The chain has TRBV14 and TRBJ2-2; 9 bases are shared with TRBD1. The V gene end was trimmed by 3 bases and the J gene end by 6 bases; junction bases not matched to a gene: 8. Germline V gene sequence: CDR1 SGHDN, CDR2 FVKESK. The CDR3 has 16 amino acids.